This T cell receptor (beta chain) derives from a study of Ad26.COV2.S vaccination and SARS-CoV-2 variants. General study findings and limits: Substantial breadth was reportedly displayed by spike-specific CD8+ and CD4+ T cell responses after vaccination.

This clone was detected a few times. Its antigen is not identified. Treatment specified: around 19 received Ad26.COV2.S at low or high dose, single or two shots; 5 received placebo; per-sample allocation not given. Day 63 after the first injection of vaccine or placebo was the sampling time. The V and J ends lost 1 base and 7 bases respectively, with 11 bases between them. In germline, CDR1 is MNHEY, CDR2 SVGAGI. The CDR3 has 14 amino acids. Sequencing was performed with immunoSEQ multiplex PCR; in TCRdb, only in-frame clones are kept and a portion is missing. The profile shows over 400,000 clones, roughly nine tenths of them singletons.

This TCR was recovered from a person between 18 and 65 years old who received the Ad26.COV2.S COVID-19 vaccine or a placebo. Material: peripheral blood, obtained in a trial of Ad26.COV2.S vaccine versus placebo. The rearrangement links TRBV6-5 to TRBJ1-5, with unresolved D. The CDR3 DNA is TGTGCCAGCAGTTACTATGAGGGAGGGCAGCCCCAGCATTTT. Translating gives CASSYYEGGQPQHF.